This T cell receptor (beta chain) was captured by sequencing in a study of shared clonotypes between healthy human individuals. Study-wide results and limits: In contrast to clonotypes shared by all four donors, non-shared clonotypes had lower generation probabilities.

The method was immunoSEQ multiplex PCR; TCRdb's version includes in-frame clones alone and lacks a portion of them. The table shows about 710,000 clones, with roughly 72% occurring only once. Every donor was a Caucasian adult from Nashville, Tennessee. CD4+ cells underwent separation, giving CD45RA+ naive and CD45RA-negative memory subsets. The table lists this clone with many counts. Its target is not known. V trimming: 3 bases; J trimming: 7 bases; junction bases outside the gene matches: 4. Per the germline V gene, CDR1 is MNHNY and CDR2 is SVGAGI (reference sequence). The CDR3 extends over 15 amino acids.

This chain joins TRBV6-6 and TRBJ1-4; 11 bases map to TRBD1. What was sequenced was memory CD4+ T cells sorted from blood. The subset is: CD45RA-negative fraction. The TCR sequence derives from a woman aged 25 to 39 in good health. The DNA for the CDR3 is TGTGCCAGCAGTTATCCGGGACAGGGGGGTGAAAAACTGTTTTTT. It codes for CASSYPGQGGEKLFF.